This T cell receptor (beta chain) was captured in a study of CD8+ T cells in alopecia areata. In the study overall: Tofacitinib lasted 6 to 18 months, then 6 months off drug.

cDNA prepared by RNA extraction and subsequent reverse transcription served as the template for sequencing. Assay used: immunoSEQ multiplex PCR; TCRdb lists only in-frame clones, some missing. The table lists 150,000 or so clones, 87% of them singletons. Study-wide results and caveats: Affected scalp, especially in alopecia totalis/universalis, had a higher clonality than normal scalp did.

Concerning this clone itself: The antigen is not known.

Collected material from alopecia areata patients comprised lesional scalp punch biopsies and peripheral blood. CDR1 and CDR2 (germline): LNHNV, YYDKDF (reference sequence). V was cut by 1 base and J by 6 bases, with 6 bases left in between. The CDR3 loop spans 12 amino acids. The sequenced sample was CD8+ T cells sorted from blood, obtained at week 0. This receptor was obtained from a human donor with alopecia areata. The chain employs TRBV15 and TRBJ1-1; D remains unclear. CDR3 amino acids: CATSRGTSEAFF. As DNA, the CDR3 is TGTGCCACCAGCAGAGGTACATCTGAAGCTTTCTTT.